A few counts support the clone carrying this T cell receptor (beta chain). For ophthalmopathy patients, the Clinical Activity Score was at least 3 and the NOSPECS grade at least 4; duration was under 3 months. The authors took PBMCs from 10 ml fresh peripheral blood. The entry originates in a study of T cells in Graves' hyperthyroidism and ophthalmopathy. With 5 bases clipped from V and 5 bases from J, the junction kept 7 bases outside the gene matches. The CDR3 runs 16 residues. Regions amplified from RNA transcripts were the TCR beta CDR3 regions. TCR CDR3 regions were first amplified by RT-PCR with HTBI primers. TCRdb passed the multiplex PCR reads through MiXCR, listing each CDR3 protein once. The sample lists some 500,000 distinct CDR3 sequences; about 16% were seen once.

The TCR comes from a woman aged 25 to 39 with Graves' ophthalmopathy. The sample consisted of blood. This rearrangement joins TRBV12-3 or TRBV12-4 to TRBJ2-2, with 11 positions matching TRBD1. The CDR3 reads CASSKDRGRETGELFF. The CDR3 bases are TGTGCCAGCAGTAAGGACAGGGGGCGCGAAACCGGGGAGCTGTTTTTT.